This entry lists 14 T cell receptor beta chains sequenced from one sample in a study of CD8+CD57+ T cells in acquired aplastic anemia. Profiling that covered TCR beta VDJ and CDR3 relied on genomic DNA as its template. TCRdb re-called the reads with MiXCR, one entry per CDR3 protein. The sample includes just over 450,000 distinct CDR3 sequences, approximately 32% of them seen just once. Previously, flow cytometry had revealed CD8+CD57+ cell expansion in the patients chosen for sequencing. Sequenced sample: sorted CD4+, CD8+, or CD8+CD57+ T cells (not recorded which) from PBMCs. These receptor sequences come from a human donor with aplastic anemia.

This clonotype was found many times. The V call is TRBV19, the J call TRBJ2-7; no reliable D call. CDR3 size: 15 residues. The germline CDR1 and CDR2 sequences are LNHDA and SQIVND (reference sequence). Trimming removed 1 base at V and 2 bases at J, with 12 bases between. CDR3 sequence: CASSIAGRLPYEQYF. The CDR3 coding sequence is TGTGCCAGTAGTATAGCAGGCAGGCTCCCCTACGAGCAGTACTTC.

V usage is TRBV6-1 and J usage is TRBJ2-5; D gene ambiguous. Trimming left V 7 bases short and J 5 bases short, with 11 bases between. This CDR3 region has 12 residues. Germline V gene sequence: CDR1 MNHNS, CDR2 SASEGT. The CDR3 DNA follows: TGTGCCAGCACCCTGGGCGTGGAGACCCAGTACTTC. This codes for CASTLGVETQYF.

This chain joins TRBV28 and TRBJ1-4; TRBD1 matches at 7 bases. V shed 8 bases and J 1 base; nucleotides not matched to a gene: 1. Per the germline V gene, CDR1 is MDHEN and CDR2 is SYDVKM. The CDR3 consists of 13 residues. The CDR3 reads CASRTGTNEKLFF. In DNA, the CDR3 is TGTGCCAGCCGGACAGGAACTAATGAAAAACTGTTTTTT.

This clonotype showed up just a few times. This chain joins TRBV11-2 and TRBJ2-5; TRBD2 matches 9 bases. CDR1 and CDR2 from the germline V gene are SGHAT and FQNNGV. CDR3 length: 16 residues. With V trimmed by 4 bases and J by 4 bases, 10 bases remained unmatched. The CDR3 sequence: CASSSQTGGGGETQYF. The CDR3 bases are TGTGCCAGCAGCTCCCAGACAGGCGGGGGGGGAGAGACCCAGTACTTC.

With regard to this clonotype: A junction end diverges from the germline sequence, so it may reflect a read error. This chain links TRBV20-1 with TRBJ2-1, with a tentative D call TRBD2 (6 bases). CDR3 length equals 13 residues. Germline V gene lookup returns CDR1 DFQATT and CDR2 SNEGSKA (reference sequence). The CDR3 coding sequence is TGCAGTGCCAGAGATCGAGGCGGGGTTGAGCAGTTCTTC. It is translated as CSARDRGGVEQFF.

The rearrangement links TRBV15 to TRBJ2-7, with D possibly TRBD1 on 6 matching bases. The V end lost 11 bases, the J end lost 2 bases, and 16 bases lay between the germline ends. The CDR3 length is 13 residues. Germline V gene lookup returns CDR1 LNHNV and CDR2 YYDKDF (reference sequence). CDR3 coding DNA: TGTGCCCCGGGACAAATCGGGACCTACGAGCAGTACTTC. Its protein is CAPGQIGTYEQYF.

This clonotype was seen many times. This chain joins TRBV7-9 and TRBJ1-6; 8 bases match TRBD1. V lost 4 bases, J lost 6 bases, and 5 bases stayed unmatched. The CDR3 totals 15 residues. Per germline, CDR1 SEHNR and CDR2 FQNEAQ (reference sequence). The CDR3 DNA reads TGTGCCAGCAGCTCAGGGGGCGCGGGTAATTCACCCCTCCACTTT. Its translation is CASSSGGAGNSPLHF.

The sample holds many counts of this clonotype. The chain employs TRBV7-9 and TRBJ2-7, with D perhaps matching TRBD1 or TRBD2 (5 bases each). V dropped 5 bases and J dropped 5 bases, with 13 bases sitting between them. The germline gives CDR1 SEHNR, CDR2 FQNEAQ (reference sequence). The length of the CDR3 is 13 residues. CDR3 region: CASSPPGAHEQYF. CDR3 nucleotide sequence: TGTGCCAGCAGCCCCCCCGGGGCCCACGAGCAGTACTTC.

This clonotype was recorded at least ten times. This rearrangement joins TRBV5-1 to TRBJ1-2; D call uncertain. Trimming took 0 bases from V and 1 from J, leaving 4 bases between them. Germline V lookup: CDR1 SGHRS, CDR2 YFSETQ. This CDR3 comprises 13 residues. CDR3 amino acids: CASSLESNYGYTF. The CDR3, as DNA: TGCGCCAGCAGCTTGGAGAGTAACTATGGCTACACCTTC.

At least ten counts were recorded for this clonotype. The rearrangement links TRBV19 to TRBJ2-7, with D tentatively TRBD2 (5 bases). The CDR3 runs 16 residues. Germline V gene sequence: CDR1 LNHDA, CDR2 SQIVND (reference sequence). Trimming removed 1 base from V and 0 bases from J, with 13 bases in between. CDR3 region: CASSIGVGGGSYEQYF. In DNA form, the CDR3 reads TGTGCCAGTAGTATAGGGGTGGGCGGAGGCTCCTACGAGCAGTACTTC.

The chain uses TRBV2 and TRBJ1-5; maybe TRBD1 (5 bases). CDR1 and CDR2 from the germline V gene are SNHLY and FYNNEI. V dropped 6 bases and J dropped 2 bases, with 11 bases sitting between them. CDR3 length equals 14 residues. CDR3 sequence reads: CASRGGMRNQPQHF. The CDR3 DNA follows: TGTGCCAGCAGGGGGGGGATGCGCAATCAGCCCCAGCATTTT.

The chain links TRBV12-3 or TRBV12-4 to TRBJ2-1; 12 nucleotides agree with TRBD2. V lost 3 bases, J lost 10 bases, and 7 bases stayed unmatched. CDR3 length: 15 amino acids. The CDR3 protein is CASSFSSGGALEQFF. The CDR3, as DNA: TGTGCCAGCAGTTTCTCTAGCGGGGGGGCTCTGGAGCAGTTCTTC.

Regarding this clonotype: Mismatch with germline at one junction end may stem from a read error. The gene calls are TRBV2 and TRBJ1-4, with TRBD1 identical over 8 bases. The CDR3 has 10 residues. CDR1 SNHLY and CDR2 FYNNEI come from the germline V gene. CDR3 amino acids: CASREDRVCF. The CDR3 DNA is TGTGCCAGCAGAGAGGACAGGGTCTGTTTT. Using reference TRBV2 and TRBJ1-4 for the parts outside the CDR3, the full variable domain is EPEVTQTPSHQVTQMGQEVILRCVPISNHLYFYWYRQILGQKVEFLVSFYNNEISEKSEIFDDQFSVERPDGSNFTLKIRSTKLEDSAMYFCASREDRVCFGSGTQLSVL.

The chain has TRBV11-2 and TRBJ1-1; D may be TRBD1 (6 bases). Germline lookup yields CDR1 SGHAT and CDR2 FQNNGV. The ends were cut back, 5 bases at V and 2 bases at J, with 24 bases in the middle. CDR3 length: 18 residues. The CDR3 region has the DNA TGTGCCAGCAGCCAGGGGACGCTCGGGACACGATTTAACACTGAAGCTTTCTTT. Residues: CASSQGTLGTRFNTEAFF.